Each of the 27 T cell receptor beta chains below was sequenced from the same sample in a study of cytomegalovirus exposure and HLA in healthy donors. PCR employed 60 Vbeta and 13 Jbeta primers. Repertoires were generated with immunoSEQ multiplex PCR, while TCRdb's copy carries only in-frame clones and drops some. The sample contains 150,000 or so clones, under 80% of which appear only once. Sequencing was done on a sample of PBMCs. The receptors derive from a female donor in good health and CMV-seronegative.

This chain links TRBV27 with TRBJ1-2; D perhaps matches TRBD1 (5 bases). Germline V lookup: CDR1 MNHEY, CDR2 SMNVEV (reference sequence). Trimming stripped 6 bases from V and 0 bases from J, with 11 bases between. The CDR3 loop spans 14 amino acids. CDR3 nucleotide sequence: TGTGCCAGCAGGACCTTGACAGCTAACTATGGCTACACCTTC. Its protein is CASRTLTANYGYTF.

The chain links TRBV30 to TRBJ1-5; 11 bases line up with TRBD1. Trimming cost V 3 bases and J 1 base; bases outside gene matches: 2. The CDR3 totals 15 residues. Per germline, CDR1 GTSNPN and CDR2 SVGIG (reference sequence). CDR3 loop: CAWRDRGQSNQPQHF. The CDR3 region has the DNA TGTGCCTGGAGGGACAGGGGGCAAAGCAATCAGCCCCAGCATTTT.

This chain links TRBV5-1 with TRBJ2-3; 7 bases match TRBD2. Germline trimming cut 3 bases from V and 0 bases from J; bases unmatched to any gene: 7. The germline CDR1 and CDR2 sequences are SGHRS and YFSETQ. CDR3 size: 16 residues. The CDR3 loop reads CASSSGLPYSTDTQYF. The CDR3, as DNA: TGCGCCAGCAGCTCGGGACTACCTTATAGCACAGATACGCAGTATTTT.

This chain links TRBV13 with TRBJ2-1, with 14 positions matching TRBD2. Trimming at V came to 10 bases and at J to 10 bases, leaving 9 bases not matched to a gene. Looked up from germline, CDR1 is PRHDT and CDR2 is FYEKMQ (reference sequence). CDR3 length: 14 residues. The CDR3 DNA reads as TGTGCCACCCGACTAGGACTAGCGGGAGGAGAGCAGTTCTTC. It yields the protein CATRLGLAGGEQFF.

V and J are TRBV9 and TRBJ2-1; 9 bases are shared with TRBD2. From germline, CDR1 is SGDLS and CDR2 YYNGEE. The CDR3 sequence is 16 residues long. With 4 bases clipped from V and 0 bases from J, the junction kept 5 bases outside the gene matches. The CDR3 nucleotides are TGTGCCAGCAGCTTTCGTAGCGGGAGCTCCTACAATGAGCAGTTCTTC. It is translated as CASSFRSGSSYNEQFF.

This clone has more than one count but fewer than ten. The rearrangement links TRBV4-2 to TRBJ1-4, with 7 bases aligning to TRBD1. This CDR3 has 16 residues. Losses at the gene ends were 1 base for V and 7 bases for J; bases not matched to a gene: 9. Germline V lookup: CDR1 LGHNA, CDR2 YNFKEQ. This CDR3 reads CASSQAPTGYAEKLFF. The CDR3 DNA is TGTGCCAGCAGCCAAGCCCCGACAGGGTATGCTGAAAAACTGTTTTTT.

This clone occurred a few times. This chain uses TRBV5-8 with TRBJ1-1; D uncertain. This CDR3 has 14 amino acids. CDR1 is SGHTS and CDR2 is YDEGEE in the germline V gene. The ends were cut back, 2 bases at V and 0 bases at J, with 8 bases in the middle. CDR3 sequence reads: CASSFDSMNTEAFF. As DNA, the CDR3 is TGTGCCAGCAGCTTCGACTCAATGAACACTGAAGCTTTCTTT.

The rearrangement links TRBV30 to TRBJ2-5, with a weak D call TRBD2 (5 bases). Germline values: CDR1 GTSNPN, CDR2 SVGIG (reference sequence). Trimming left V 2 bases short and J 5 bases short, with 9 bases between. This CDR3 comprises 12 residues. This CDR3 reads CAWSSGWETQYF. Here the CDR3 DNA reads TGTGCCTGGAGTTCGGGGTGGGAGACCCAGTACTTC.

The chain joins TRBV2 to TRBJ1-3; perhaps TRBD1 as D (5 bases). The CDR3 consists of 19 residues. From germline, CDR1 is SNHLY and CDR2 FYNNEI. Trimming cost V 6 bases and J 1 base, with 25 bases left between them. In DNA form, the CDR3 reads TGTGCCAGCAGGCCCGACAGAACTCTAAGCTACGGGTCTGGAAACACCATATATTTT. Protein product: CASRPDRTLSYGSGNTIYF.

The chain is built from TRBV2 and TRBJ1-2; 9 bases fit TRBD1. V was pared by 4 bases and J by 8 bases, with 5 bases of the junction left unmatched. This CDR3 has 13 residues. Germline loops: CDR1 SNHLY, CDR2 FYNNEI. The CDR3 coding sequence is TGTGCCAGCAGTGGGGACAGGGCTTTGGGCTACACCTTC. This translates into CASSGDRALGYTF.

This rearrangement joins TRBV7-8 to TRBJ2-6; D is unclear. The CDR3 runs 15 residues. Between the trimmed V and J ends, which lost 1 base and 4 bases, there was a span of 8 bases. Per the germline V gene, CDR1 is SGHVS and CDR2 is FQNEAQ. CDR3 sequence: CASSLGGSGANVLTF. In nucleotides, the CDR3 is TGTGCCAGCAGCTTAGGAGGATCCGGGGCCAACGTCCTGACTTTC.

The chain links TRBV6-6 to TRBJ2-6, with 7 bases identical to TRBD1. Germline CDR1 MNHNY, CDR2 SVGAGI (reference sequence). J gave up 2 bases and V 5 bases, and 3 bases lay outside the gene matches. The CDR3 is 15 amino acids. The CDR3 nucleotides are TGTGCCAGCAGTCCCACAGGGGCTGGGGCCAACGTCCTGACTTTC. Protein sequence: CASSPTGAGANVLTF.

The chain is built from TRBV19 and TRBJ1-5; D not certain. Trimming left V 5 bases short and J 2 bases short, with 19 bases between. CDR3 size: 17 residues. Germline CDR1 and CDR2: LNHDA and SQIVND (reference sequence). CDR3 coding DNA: TGTGCCAGTAGTTCCCACTACTCGGGGAAAGGCAATCAGCCCCAGCATTTT. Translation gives CASSSHYSGKGNQPQHF.

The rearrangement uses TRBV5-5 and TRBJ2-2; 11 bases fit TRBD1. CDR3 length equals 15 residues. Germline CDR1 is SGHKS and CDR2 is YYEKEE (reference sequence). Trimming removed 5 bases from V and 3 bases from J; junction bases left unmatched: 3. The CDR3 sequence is CASRSGQGDTGELFF. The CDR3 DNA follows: TGTGCCAGCAGATCGGGACAGGGGGACACCGGGGAGCTGTTTTTT.

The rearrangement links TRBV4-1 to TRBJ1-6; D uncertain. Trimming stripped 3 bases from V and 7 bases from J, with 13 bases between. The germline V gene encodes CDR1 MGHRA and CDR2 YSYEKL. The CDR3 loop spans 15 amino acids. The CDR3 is CASSQFRELNSPLHF. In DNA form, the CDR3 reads TGCGCCAGCAGCCAGTTCCGGGAATTGAATTCACCCCTCCACTTT.

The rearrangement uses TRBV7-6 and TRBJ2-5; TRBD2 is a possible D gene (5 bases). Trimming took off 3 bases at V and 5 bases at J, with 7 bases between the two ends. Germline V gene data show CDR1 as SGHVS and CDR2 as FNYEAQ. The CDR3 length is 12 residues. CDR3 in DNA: TGTGCCAGCAGCTTCACGGGGGAGACCCAGTACTTC. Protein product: CASSFTGETQYF.

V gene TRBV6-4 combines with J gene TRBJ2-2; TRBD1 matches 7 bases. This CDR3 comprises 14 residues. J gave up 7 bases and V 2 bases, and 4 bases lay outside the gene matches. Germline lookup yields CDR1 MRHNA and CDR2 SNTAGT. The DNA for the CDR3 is TGTGCCAGCAGTGACCCCAGGGGGAGCGGGGAGCTGTTTTTT. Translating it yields CASSDPRGSGELFF.

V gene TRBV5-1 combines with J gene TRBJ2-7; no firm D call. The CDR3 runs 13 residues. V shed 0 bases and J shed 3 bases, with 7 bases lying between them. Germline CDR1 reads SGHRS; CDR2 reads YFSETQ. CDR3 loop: CASSLVGSYEQYF. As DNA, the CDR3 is TGCGCCAGCAGCTTGGTTGGCAGCTACGAGCAGTACTTC.

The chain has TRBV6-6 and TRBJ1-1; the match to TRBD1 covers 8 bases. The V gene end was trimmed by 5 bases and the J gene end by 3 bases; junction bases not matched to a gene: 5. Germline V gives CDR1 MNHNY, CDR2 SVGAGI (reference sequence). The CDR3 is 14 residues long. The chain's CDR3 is CASSLRDRHTEAFF. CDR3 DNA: TGTGCCAGCAGTCTCCGGGACAGGCACACTGAAGCTTTCTTT.

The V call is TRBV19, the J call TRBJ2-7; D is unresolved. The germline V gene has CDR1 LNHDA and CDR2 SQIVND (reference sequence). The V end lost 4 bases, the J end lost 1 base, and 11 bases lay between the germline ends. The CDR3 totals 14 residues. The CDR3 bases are TGTGCCAGTAGTACACCGCAGGTTTCCTACGAGCAGTACTTC. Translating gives CASSTPQVSYEQYF.

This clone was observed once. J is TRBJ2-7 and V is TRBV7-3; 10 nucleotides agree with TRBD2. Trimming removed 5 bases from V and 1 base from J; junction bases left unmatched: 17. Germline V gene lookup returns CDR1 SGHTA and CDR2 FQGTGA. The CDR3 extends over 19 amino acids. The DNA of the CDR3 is TGTGCCAGCAGCCCCTGGGGGAGGCTAGCGGGAGTGGAATCCTACGAGCAGTACTTC. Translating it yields CASSPWGRLAGVESYEQYF.

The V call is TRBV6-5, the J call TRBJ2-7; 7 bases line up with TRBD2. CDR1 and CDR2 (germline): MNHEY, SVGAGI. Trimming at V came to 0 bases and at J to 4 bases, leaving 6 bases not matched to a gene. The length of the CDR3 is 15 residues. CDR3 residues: CASSYSNGGDYEQYF. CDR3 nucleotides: TGTGCCAGCAGTTACTCGAATGGGGGGGATTACGAGCAGTACTTC.

Here the CDR3 reads CASRKGDRDVLNQPQHF. The CDR3 DNA sequence: TGTGCCAGTAGGAAAGGAGACAGGGACGTCCTCAATCAGCCCCAGCATTTT. The chain joins TRBV19 to TRBJ1-5; TRBD1 agrees at 7 bases. The germline V gene has CDR1 LNHDA and CDR2 SQIVND (reference sequence). The CDR3 covers 17 residues. Germline trimming cut 6 bases from V and 3 bases from J; bases unmatched to any gene: 14.

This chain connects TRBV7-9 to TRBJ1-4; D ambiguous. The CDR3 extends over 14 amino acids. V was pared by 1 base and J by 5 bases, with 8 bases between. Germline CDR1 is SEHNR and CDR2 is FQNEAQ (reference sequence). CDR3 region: CASSLVGSNEKLFF. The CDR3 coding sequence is TGTGCCAGCAGCTTAGTCGGTTCCAATGAAAAACTGTTTTTT.

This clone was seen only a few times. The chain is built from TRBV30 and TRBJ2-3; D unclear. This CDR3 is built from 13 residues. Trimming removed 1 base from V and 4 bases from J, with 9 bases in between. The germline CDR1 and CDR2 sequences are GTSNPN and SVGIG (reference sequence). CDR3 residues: CAWSGAPPDTQYF. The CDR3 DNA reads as TGTGCCTGGAGTGGGGCTCCTCCAGATACGCAGTATTTT.

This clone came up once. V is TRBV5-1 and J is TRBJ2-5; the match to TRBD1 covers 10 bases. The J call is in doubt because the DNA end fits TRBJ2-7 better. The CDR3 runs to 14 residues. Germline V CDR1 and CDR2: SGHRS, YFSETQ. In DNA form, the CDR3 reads TGCGCCAGCAGCTCGGGACAGGGGTCCTACGAGCAGTACTTC. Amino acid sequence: CASSSGQGSYEQYF.

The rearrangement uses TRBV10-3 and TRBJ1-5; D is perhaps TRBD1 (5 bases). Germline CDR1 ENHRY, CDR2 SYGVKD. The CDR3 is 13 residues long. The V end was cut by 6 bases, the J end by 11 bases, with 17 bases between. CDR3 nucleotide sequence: TGTGCCATCAGGGCAGACAGTTCTCGGGCCCAGCATTTT. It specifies CAIRADSSRAQHF.